This T cell receptor (beta chain) emerged from a study of blood T cell repertoires in COVID-19. Across the whole study: Samples of COVID-19 (acute and convalescent) were obtained from the United States, Italy and Spain. From T cells, B-cell-depleted T cells, or PBMCs came the material, which was cDNA or gDNA.

The V gene end was trimmed by 5 bases and the J gene end by 5 bases; junction bases not matched to a gene: 7. The CDR3 runs to 15 residues. Looked up from germline, CDR1 is SEHNR and CDR2 is FQNEAQ (reference sequence). Profiling relied on immunoSEQ multiplex PCR, and the TCRdb table lists in-frame clones only, not all of them. Of around 700,000 clones listed, just under 90% are singletons. The chain joins TRBV7-9 to TRBJ1-5; 9 bases map to TRBD1. The TCR originated in a woman in her late teens or twenties with acute or convalescent COVID-19. The source material was peripheral blood. The CDR3 spells CASSPKDRGDQPQHF. CDR3 DNA: TGTGCCAGCAGCCCGAAGGACAGGGGAGATCAGCCCCAGCATTTT.